The next 19 T cell receptor beta chains were all read from a single sample in a study of immune cell composition in non-small cell lung cancer. TCRdb's copy holds only in-frame clones and misses some; the assay was immunoSEQ multiplex PCR. The table shows around 4,800 clones, with 60% to 85% occurring only once. What was sequenced was lung tumor tissue. The receptors were sampled from a human donor with non-small cell lung cancer.

The genes are TRBV6-5 and TRBJ2-7; TRBD1 might be the D (5 bases). This CDR3 comprises 14 residues. Between the trimmed V and J ends, which lost 5 bases and 6 bases, there was a span of 17 bases. The germline V gene has CDR1 MNHEY and CDR2 SVGAGI. CDR3 residues: CASSERGSLREQYF. DNA of the CDR3: TGTGCCAGCAGTGAAAGGGGCTCCCTCCGCGAGCAGTACTTC.

DNA of the CDR3: TGTGCCAGCAGCTCTCCCCCGGGACTAGGGTTTAGTGAGCAGTTCTTC. Translation: CASSSPPGLGFSEQFF. The chain carries TRBV28 and TRBJ2-1, with 8 positions matching TRBD2. V lost 6 bases and J lost 9; bases outside the gene matches: 16. The CDR3 is 16 residues long. The germline V gene encodes CDR1 MDHEN and CDR2 SYDVKM. Full variable domain (rest looked up from reference TRBV28 and TRBJ2-1): DVKVTQSSRYLVKRTGEKVFLECVQDMDHENMFWYRQDPGLGLRLIYFSYDVKMKEKGDIPEGYSVSREKKERFSLILESASTNQTSMYLCASSSPPGLGFSEQFFGPGTRLTVL.

This CDR3 reads CASSLEGLASGEQYF. CDR3 in DNA: TGTGCCAGCAGCTTAGAGGGACTAGCCTCCGGAGAGCAGTACTTC. The chain joins TRBV7-2 to TRBJ2-7, with TRBD2 identical over 9 bases. The junction had 8 bases not matched to a gene; V was cut back by 1 base and J by 7 bases. The CDR3 totals 15 residues. The germline V gene encodes CDR1 SGHTA and CDR2 FQGNSA.

The chain has TRBV9 and TRBJ1-2, with D tentatively TRBD1 (6 bases). This CDR3 region has 14 residues. V was pared by 3 bases and J by 5 bases, with 14 bases between. Germline lookup yields CDR1 SGDLS and CDR2 YYNGEE. CDR3 in DNA: TGTGCCAGCAGCGGACAACAGGGATATTATGGCTACACCTTC. The encoded protein is CASSGQQGYYGYTF.

This chain links TRBV29-1 with TRBJ1-2; 11 bases are a match to TRBD1. The trim removed 6 bases at V and 7 bases at J, leaving 4 bases unmatched. Germline CDR1 and CDR2: SQVTM and ANQGSEA. This CDR3 spans 12 amino acids. Written as DNA, the CDR3 is TGCAGCGTGGAGGACAGGGGGCTTGGCTACACCTTC. This encodes CSVEDRGLGYTF.

The V gene is TRBV15, the J gene TRBJ2-7, with TRBD1 identical over 11 bases. The CDR3 covers 17 residues. The germline V gene has CDR1 LNHNV and CDR2 YYDKDF (reference sequence). The junction had 9 bases not matched to a gene; V was cut back by 1 base and J by 4 bases. The CDR3 is CATSRGPRDRGTYEQYF. The CDR3 DNA reads TGTGCCACCAGCAGAGGCCCCCGGGACAGGGGGACGTACGAGCAGTACTTC.

The V and J genes are TRBV5-6 and TRBJ2-7, with D possibly TRBD1 on 6 matching bases. The CDR3 consists of 15 residues. V was clipped by 0 bases and J by 6 bases, with 16 bases between them. In germline, CDR1 is SGHDT, CDR2 YYEEEE. CDR3 nucleotides: TGTGCCAGCAGCTTGGTTCCAGGGGCTGGGGCCGAGCAGTACTTC. Its translation is CASSLVPGAGAEQYF.

V is TRBV7-2 and J is TRBJ1-5; no clear D. Trimming took off 5 bases at V and 4 bases at J, with 15 bases between the two ends. The CDR3 is 15 residues long. Germline CDR1 and CDR2: SGHTA and FQGNSA. This CDR3 is CASSPRAGSNQPQHF. DNA for the CDR3: TGTGCCAGCAGCCCGAGGGCAGGATCGAATCAGCCCCAGCATTTT.

The chain uses TRBV30 and TRBJ1-6; D may be TRBD1 (5 bases). Germline CDR1 reads GTSNPN; CDR2 reads SVGIG (reference sequence). Trimming cost V 4 bases and J 0 bases, with 22 bases left between them. The CDR3 consists of 19 residues. CDR3 DNA sequence: TGTGCCTGGAACCGACAAGTGGGGCAAATCAACTCCTATAATTCACCCCTCCACTTT. Amino acid sequence: CAWNRQVGQINSYNSPLHF.

This chain links TRBV18 with TRBJ1-2; 8 bases map to TRBD1. The CDR3 runs to 13 residues. Per the germline V gene, CDR1 is KGHSH and CDR2 is LQKENI. Trimming took 8 bases from V and 4 from J; bases not matched to a gene: 6. The CDR3 nucleotides read TGTGCCAGCAGAACTGGGACAGGCTATGGCTACACCTTC. Residues: CASRTGTGYGYTF.

The genes are TRBV7-8 and TRBJ1-6, with D possibly matching TRBD1 (6 bases). The CDR3 runs 15 residues. V gave up 1 base and J gave up 5 bases, with 9 bases separating them. CDR1 and CDR2 (germline): SGHVS, FQNEAQ. Written as DNA, the CDR3 is TGTGCCAGCAGCTTAGTGGGGGCAAATAATTCACCCCTCCACTTT. Translating it yields CASSLVGANNSPLHF.

The gene calls are TRBV7-2 and TRBJ2-5; 7 bases line up with TRBD2. The V gene end was trimmed by 6 bases and the J gene end by 2 bases; junction bases not matched to a gene: 6. The length of the CDR3 is 14 residues. In germline, CDR1 is SGHTA, CDR2 FQGNSA. DNA for the CDR3: TGTGCCAGCAGTCACCAGCGGGGACAAGAGACCCAGTACTTC. This codes for CASSHQRGQETQYF.

The V and J genes are TRBV27 and TRBJ2-7, with D perhaps TRBD1 (5 bases). This CDR3 has 15 residues. Deletions cut 5 bases from V and 0 bases from J, with 14 bases between. The V gene's germline CDR1 is MNHEY and CDR2 SMNVEV (reference sequence). The CDR3 DNA is TGTGCCAGCAGTCCAGGGTCCTCAGTCTCCTACGAGCAGTACTTC. It is translated as CASSPGSSVSYEQYF.

This clone was counted between two and nine times. The chain joins TRBV18 to TRBJ2-3, with D possibly being TRBD1 (6 bases). V lost 4 bases, J lost 2 bases, and 19 bases lay in between. CDR1 and CDR2 (germline): KGHSH, LQKENI. There are 17 residues in the CDR3. DNA of the CDR3: TGTGCCAGCTCACTCTACCCGGGACAAGAGTTCACAGATACGCAGTATTTT. This sequence encodes CASSLYPGQEFTDTQYF.

The CDR3 coding sequence is TGTGCCAGCAGCTCCCTGGGACAGGGAACGGTTATTCCCACAGATACGCAGTATTTT. Its protein is CASSSLGQGTVIPTDTQYF. This chain joins TRBV7-9 and TRBJ2-3; 9 nucleotides match TRBD1. This CDR3 comprises 19 residues. Trimming removed 4 bases from V and 2 bases from J; junction bases left unmatched: 16. CDR1 and CDR2 (germline): SEHNR, FQNEAQ (reference sequence).

The chain is built from TRBV30 and TRBJ2-7; D unresolved. Germline CDR1 reads GTSNPN; CDR2 reads SVGIG (reference sequence). With 0 bases removed from V and 7 bases from J, the gap between germline ends came to 13 bases. CDR3 length equals 13 residues. This CDR3 is CAWSVWRGTEQYF. The CDR3 nucleotides are TGTGCCTGGAGTGTATGGCGCGGAACTGAGCAGTACTTC. Looking up the rest from reference TRBV30 and TRBJ2-7 gives the full variable domain: SQTIHQWPATLVQPVGSPLSLECTVEGTSNPNLYWYRQAAGRGLQLLFYSVGIGQISSEVPQNLSASRPQDRQFILSSKKLLLSDSGFYLCAWSVWRGTEQYFGPGTRLTVT.

This chain joins TRBV6-5 and TRBJ1-2, with 8 bases fitting TRBD1. Trimming took 4 bases from V and 6 from J; bases not matched to a gene: 10. The CDR3 extends over 15 amino acids. In germline, CDR1 is MNHEY, CDR2 SVGAGI. CDR3 loop: CASSLQGGGRDGYTF. The CDR3 DNA sequence: TGTGCCAGCAGTTTACAGGGGGGCGGCCGGGATGGCTACACCTTC.

The chain couples TRBV5-4 to TRBJ1-2; tentative D call: TRBD1 (5 bases). CDR1 SGHNT and CDR2 YYREEE come from the germline V gene (reference sequence). The CDR3 spans 12 residues. Deletions cut 4 bases from V and 4 bases from J, with 8 bases between. The CDR3 region is CASSPDTYGYTF. In DNA form, the CDR3 reads TGTGCCAGCAGCCCGGACACCTATGGCTACACCTTC.

J is TRBJ2-1 and V is TRBV29-1, with TRBD2 matching 7 bases. Looked up from germline, CDR1 is SQVTM and CDR2 is ANQGSEA. With 1 base clipped from V and 8 bases from J, the junction kept 2 bases outside the gene matches. This CDR3 contains 12 residues. For the CDR3, the DNA is TGCAGCGTTGAAGGGGGAGGGGATGAGCAGTTCTTC. Translation: CSVEGGGDEQFF.